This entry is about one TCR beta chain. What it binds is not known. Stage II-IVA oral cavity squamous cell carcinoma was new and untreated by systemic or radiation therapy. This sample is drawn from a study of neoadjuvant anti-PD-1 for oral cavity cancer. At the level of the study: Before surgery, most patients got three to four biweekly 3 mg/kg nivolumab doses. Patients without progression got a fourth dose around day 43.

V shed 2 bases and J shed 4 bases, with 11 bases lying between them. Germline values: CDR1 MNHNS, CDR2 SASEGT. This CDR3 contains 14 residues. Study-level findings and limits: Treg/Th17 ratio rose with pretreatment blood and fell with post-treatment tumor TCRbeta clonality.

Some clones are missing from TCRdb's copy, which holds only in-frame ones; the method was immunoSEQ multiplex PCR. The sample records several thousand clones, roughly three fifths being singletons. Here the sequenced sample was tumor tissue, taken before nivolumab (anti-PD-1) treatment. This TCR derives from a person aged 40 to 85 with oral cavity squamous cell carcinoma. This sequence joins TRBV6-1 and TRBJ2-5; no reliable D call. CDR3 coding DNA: TGTGCCAGCAGTGAAATCAGGAGCCCAGAGACCCAGTACTTC. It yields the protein CASSEIRSPETQYF.